Listed here are 21 T cell receptor beta chains from one sample, sequenced in a study of blood T cells in healthy people across ages. For the second PCR, which ran for roughly 6 to 11 cycles, a sample-barcoded 5' primer and a J-beta primer mix were used. TCRdb used MiXCR to reprocess the 5' RACE reads, holding one entry per CDR3 protein. This sample has roughly 1,300,000 distinct CDR3 sequences; approximately 59% occur once, and the top ten carry 6.5% to 8%. Sequences were obtained from blood. The source of these receptors is a man aged 18 to 29 in good health.

The J gene is TRBJ2-7, the V gene TRBV7-2; 8 nucleotides align to TRBD1. The length of the CDR3 is 14 residues. CDR1 is SGHTA and CDR2 is FQGNSA in the germline V gene. Losses at the gene ends were 5 bases for V and 3 bases for J; bases not matched to a gene: 6. The DNA for the CDR3 is TGTGCCAGCAGCCAGACAGGGGCCTACTACGAGCAGTACTTC. Its protein is CASSQTGAYYEQYF.

This sequence joins TRBV6-5 and TRBJ2-6; the D is unclear. Germline V gives CDR1 MNHEY, CDR2 SVGAGI. There are 15 residues in the CDR3. The V end lost 0 bases, the J end lost 2 bases, and 5 bases lay between the germline ends. In nucleotides, the CDR3 is TGTGCCAGCAGTTACTCGGCTGCTGGGGCCAACGTCCTGACTTTC. Protein sequence: CASSYSAAGANVLTF.

V and J are TRBV29-1 and TRBJ2-1, with 15 bases matching TRBD2. V lost 5 bases to trimming and J lost 4 bases; unmatched junction nucleotides: 9. Germline-derived CDR1 and CDR2 are SQVTM and ANQGSEA. The CDR3 runs 17 residues. This chain's CDR3 is CSVSGTSGRNPYNEQFF. As DNA, the CDR3 is TGCAGCGTTTCCGGGACTAGCGGGAGGAATCCATACAATGAGCAGTTCTTC.

The V and J genes are TRBV29-1 and TRBJ1-4, with D maybe TRBD1 (6 bases). From germline, CDR1 is SQVTM and CDR2 ANQGSEA. The CDR3 covers 12 residues. Trimming removed 6 bases from V and 7 bases from J, with 12 bases in between. CDR3 in DNA: TGCAGCGTGATTGGGGACACTGAAAAACTGTTTTTT. It encodes CSVIGDTEKLFF.

The gene calls are TRBV27 and TRBJ2-3; 8 nucleotides agree with TRBD2. Trimming at V came to 5 bases and at J to 6 bases, leaving 7 bases not matched to a gene. The CDR3 is made up of 14 amino acids. Germline CDR1 and CDR2: MNHEY and SMNVEV (reference sequence). The CDR3 DNA sequence: TGTGCCAGCAGTCCCCAGGGACTAGTGGATACGCAGTATTTT. It yields the protein CASSPQGLVDTQYF.

The chain couples TRBV12-5 to TRBJ2-5; TRBD1 aligns across 7 bases. In germline, CDR1 is LGHNT, CDR2 FRNRAP. Trimming removed 6 bases from V and 6 bases from J; junction bases left unmatched: 10. This CDR3 is 14 amino acids long. The DNA of the CDR3 is TGTGCTAGTGGGAGTACAGGGGATCCGCAGACCCAGTACTTC. As protein: CASGSTGDPQTQYF. The complete variable domain, with remaining parts taken from reference TRBV12-5 and TRBJ2-5, reads DARVTQTPRHKVTEMGQEVTMRCQPILGHNTVFWYRQTMMQGLELLAYFRNRAPLDDSGMPKDRFSAEMPDATLATLKIQPSEPRDSAVYFCASGSTGDPQTQYFGPGTRLLVL.

V and J are TRBV11-2 and TRBJ1-1, with TRBD1 matching 10 bases. Per the germline V gene, CDR1 is SGHAT and CDR2 is FQNNGV. CDR3 length equals 17 residues. Losses at the gene ends were 4 bases for V and 1 base for J; bases not matched to a gene: 9. The CDR3 region has the DNA TGTGCCAGCAGCTCGTACCCCGGACAGGGGGAGAACACTGAAGCTTTCTTT. Protein: CASSSYPGQGENTEAFF.

Remarks on this clonotype: A junction boundary mismatches the germline segment, possibly from a read error. The chain couples TRBV27 to TRBJ2-1, with 8 nucleotides matching TRBD1. CDR3 length: 15 amino acids. CDR1 and CDR2 (germline): MNHEY, SMNVEV (reference sequence). CDR3 DNA sequence: TGTGCCAGCAGTCACAACCCGGGACAGGTCAATCAGCAGTTCTTC. Translated: CASSHNPGQVNQQFF.

This clonotype turned up a few times. V and J are TRBV7-6 and TRBJ1-5; D gene uncertain. Germline assignment: CDR1 SGHVS and CDR2 FNYEAQ. This CDR3 has 15 residues. V was shortened by 5 bases and J by 6 bases, with 17 bases between the two germline ends. The CDR3 DNA sequence: TGTGCCAGCAGCCCACAAGTCGGGCCCGGTCAGCCCCAGCATTTT. Translation: CASSPQVGPGQPQHF.

This clonotype was detected only a few times. The gene calls are TRBV20-1 and TRBJ1-2; D is unresolved. The CDR3 contains 14 residues. Per germline, CDR1 DFQATT and CDR2 SNEGSKA (reference sequence). The CDR3 DNA reads TGCAGCCCCCCCGCGGTCGCAGCTAACTATGGCTACACCTTC. Translation gives CSPPAVAANYGYTF.

The rearrangement joins TRBV5-1 to TRBJ2-5, with D perhaps TRBD2 (6 bases). V shed 4 bases and J shed 11 bases, with 27 bases lying between them. Germline V CDR1 and CDR2: SGHRS, YFSETQ. CDR3 length: 16 amino acids. The DNA for the CDR3 is TGCGCCAGCAGCCTCGGGCTAGCGAACTCCTACAATGAGCAGTACTTC. Translation: CASSLGLANSYNEQYF.

The chain is built from TRBV3-1 and TRBJ2-5; D is possibly TRBD2 (6 bases). This CDR3 comprises 14 residues. From germline, CDR1 is LGHDT and CDR2 YNNKEL (reference sequence). V lost 2 bases and J lost 5, with 12 bases in between. CDR3 loop: CASSQYLGGETQYF. DNA of the CDR3: TGTGCCAGCAGCCAATACCTTGGAGGGGAGACCCAGTACTTC.

The sample holds a few counts of this clonotype. The chain is built from TRBV7-2 and TRBJ1-1; unclear D gene. The CDR3 has 11 residues. CDR1 SGHTA and CDR2 FQGNSA come from the germline V gene. Trimming left V 3 bases short and J 11 bases short, with 10 bases between. CDR3 DNA sequence: TGTGCCAGCAGCTTTACTGGTAGGGCTTTCTTT. Translated: CASSFTGRAFF.

This clonotype was detected a few times. The chain recombines TRBV20-1 with TRBJ1-2; TRBD1 is a possible D gene (5 bases). V lost 0 bases, J lost 6 bases, and 14 bases lay in between. Germline CDR1 reads DFQATT; CDR2 reads SNEGSKA (reference sequence). There are 14 residues in the CDR3. CDR3 DNA: TGCAGTGCTAGAGAGAGGCCAGGGTATGATGGCTACACCTTC. Translation: CSARERPGYDGYTF.

This clonotype was seen a few times. The chain employs TRBV27 and TRBJ1-2, with D hard to call. CDR1 is MNHEY and CDR2 is SMNVEV in the germline V gene (reference sequence). The CDR3 has 15 residues. V lost 6 bases and J lost 4, with 18 bases in between. The chain's CDR3 is CASSRTALGSYGYTF. CDR3 nucleotide sequence: TGTGCCAGCAGCCGTACCGCCTTGGGGTCCTATGGCTACACCTTC.

The gene calls are TRBV30 and TRBJ2-5; weak D call: TRBD2 (6 bases). Trimming pared 1 base from V and 4 bases from J, leaving 13 bases between. CDR1 is GTSNPN and CDR2 is SVGIG in the germline V gene (reference sequence). The CDR3 extends over 14 amino acids. The CDR3 DNA reads as TGTGCCTGGAGTGACGGGGGAGGAGGAGAGACCCAGTACTTC. Translated, it gives CAWSDGGGGETQYF.

The DNA for the CDR3 is TGCAGCGTTGTAGGCTCGGGCCTTAGGACTACGCAGTATTTT. Protein: CSVVGSGLRTTQYF. The gene calls are TRBV29-1 and TRBJ2-3, with D unresolved. The germline V gene encodes CDR1 SQVTM and CDR2 ANQGSEA. V dropped 4 bases and J dropped 8 bases, with 19 bases sitting between them. The CDR3 extends over 14 amino acids.

The chain uses TRBV12-3 or TRBV12-4 and TRBJ1-1; tentative D call: TRBD1 (6 bases). CDR3 length: 15 residues. Trimming stripped 5 bases from V and 4 bases from J, with 17 bases between. CDR3 DNA: TGTGCCAGCAGTATCAATCCCGGGACAATCACTGAAGCTTTCTTT. Translation gives CASSINPGTITEAFF.

The genes are TRBV7-2 and TRBJ2-7; D remains unclear. The germline V gene encodes CDR1 SGHTA and CDR2 FQGNSA. The CDR3 consists of 13 residues. V lost 4 bases and J lost 3, with 10 bases in between. The CDR3 sequence: CASSSDTNYEQYF. DNA for the CDR3: TGTGCCAGCAGCTCTGACACAAACTACGAGCAGTACTTC.

V is TRBV28 and J is TRBJ1-2; 7 bases match TRBD1. Germline values: CDR1 MDHEN, CDR2 SYDVKM. The CDR3 has 16 amino acids. V dropped 5 bases and J dropped 0; count of bases not matched to a gene: 9. Written as DNA, the CDR3 is TGTGCCAGCAGTCAAACCAGGGGGAGTCCTAACTATGGCTACACCTTC. Translation: CASSQTRGSPNYGYTF.

The rearrangement links TRBV5-1 to TRBJ2-4, with D perhaps matching TRBD1 or TRBD2 (5 bases each). The germline V gene encodes CDR1 SGHRS and CDR2 YFSETQ. V dropped 4 bases and J dropped 9 bases, with 17 bases sitting between them. This CDR3 spans 14 amino acids. The CDR3 spells CASSEGTDGPIQYF. CDR3 in DNA: TGCGCCAGCAGCGAGGGGACCGACGGTCCCATTCAGTACTTC.